The rows below give T cell receptor beta chains drawn from one sample of a study of cytomegalovirus exposure and HLA in healthy donors. Sequenced by immunoSEQ multiplex PCR; TCRdb stores in-frame clones only, minus some. The data show under 250,000 clones, roughly 85% seen once. Material for sequencing was PBMCs. The receptors derive from a woman between 18 and 29 years old in good health and CMV-seronegative. CDR3s include the opening cysteine and the closing phenylalanine or tryptophan. Each record gives: clone size, J gene, V gene, D gene, CDR3 protein, CDR3 DNA. A D gene is named only where the DNA matches it firmly. Clone sizes are given selectively: once, few, many, or a class where the clone is expanded.

NA,TRBJ2-1,TRBV6-1,TRBD2,CATRQLGGGPGEQFF,TGTGCCACCAGACAGCTGGGGGGAGGGCCGGGTGAGCAGTTCTTC
NA,TRBJ1-3,TRBV18,NA,CASSPLGPRIAGNTIYF,TGTGCCAGCTCACCACTCGGCCCGAGGATCGCCGGAAACACCATATATTTT
NA,TRBJ1-1,TRBV4-2,NA,CASSPHRDTEEAFF,TGTGCCAGCAGCCCTCACAGGGATACGGAAGAAGCTTTCTTT
NA,TRBJ1-1,TRBV6-1,TRBD1,CASSERDRGYYTEAFF,TGTGCCAGCAGTGAACGGGACAGGGGCTATTACACTGAAGCTTTCTTT
NA,TRBJ2-7,TRBV2,NA,CASSEVRVRGYEQYF,TGTGCCAGCAGTGAAGTGAGGGTCCGGGGATACGAGCAGTACTTC
NA,TRBJ2-7,TRBV2,TRBD2,CASSEVAGVNYYEQYF,TGTGCCAGCAGTGAGGTAGCGGGGGTTAATTACTACGAGCAGTACTTC
few,TRBJ2-2,TRBV2,NA,CASSAGQGRTGELFF,TGTGCCAGCAGTGCTGGGCAGGGGCGGACCGGGGAGCTGTTTTTT
NA,TRBJ2-1,TRBV4-1,TRBD2,CASSHALVAGGNNEQFF,TGCGCCAGCAGCCACGCCTTGGTAGCGGGAGGGAACAATGAGCAGTTCTTC
NA,TRBJ2-1,TRBV6-6,TRBD1,CASTHGGTGNDEQFF,TGTGCCAGCACCCACGGGGGGACAGGGAACGATGAGCAGTTCTTC
NA,TRBJ1-2,TRBV1,NA,CTSSPLDRGRYGYTF,TGCACCAGCAGCCCCCTCGACAGGGGACGTTATGGCTACACCTTC
NA,TRBJ2-1,TRBV19,TRBD2,CASRGAGGPTYEQFF,TGTGCCAGTCGGGGCGCGGGAGGGCCAACGTATGAGCAGTTCTTC
NA,TRBJ1-2,TRBV5-6,TRBD1,CASSLNRGAGYTF,TGTGCCAGCAGCTTGAACAGGGGTGCTGGCTACACCTTC
NA,TRBJ2-1,TRBV30,NA,CAWRSSSDNEQFF,TGTGCCTGGAGGTCTAGCTCAGACAATGAGCAGTTCTTC
NA,TRBJ2-5,TRBV10-2,TRBD2,CASMRGETQYF,TGCGCCAGCATGCGGGGGGAGACCCAGTACTTC
NA,TRBJ2-7,TRBV9,TRBD2,CASSAGLAGSYEQYF,TGTGCCAGCAGCGCGGGACTAGCGGGATCCTACGAGCAGTACTTC
NA,TRBJ2-7,TRBV13,NA,CASSLEEGFGSYEQYF,TGTGCCAGCAGCTTAGAGGAGGGCTTTGGATCCTACGAGCAGTACTTC
once,TRBJ2-7,TRBV6-1,NA,CASKQAYEQYF,TGTGCCAGCAAACAGGCCTACGAGCAGTACTTC
NA,TRBJ1-4,TRBV2,NA,CASAQNTNEKLFF,TGTGCCAGCGCACAGAACACTAATGAAAAACTGTTTTTT
NA,TRBJ1-1,TRBV6-5,NA,CASSYSTDTNTEAFF,TGTGCCAGCAGTTACTCGACGGACACGAACACTGAAGCTTTCTTT
NA,TRBJ2-7,TRBV4-2,NA,CASSQDTGTGSYEQYF,TGTGCCAGCAGCCAAGATACCGGGACTGGTTCCTACGAGCAGTACTTC
NA,TRBJ2-7,TRBV27,TRBD2,CASSPRSRGLAGTYEQYF,TGTGCCAGCAGTCCTCGATCTCGGGGACTAGCGGGAACCTACGAGCAGTACTTC
NA,TRBJ2-5,TRBV29-1,NA,CSVARYRAPAGETQYF,TGCAGCGTAGCCAGGTACAGGGCTCCCGCAGGAGAGACCCAGTACTTC
NA,TRBJ2-7,TRBV6-5,NA,CASSYSNRGFYEQYF,TGTGCCAGCAGTTACTCGAACCGGGGGTTCTACGAGCAGTACTTC
once,TRBJ2-7,TRBV6-6,NA,CASSYREGEQYF,TGTGCCAGCAGCTACAGGGAAGGCGAGCAGTACTTC
NA,TRBJ2-1,TRBV11-3,NA,CASSPGAERGQFF,TGTGCCAGCAGCCCCGGGGCCGAACGGGGGCAGTTCTTC
few,TRBJ2-7,TRBV27,TRBD1,CASRRTGTYEQYF,TGTGCCAGCAGAAGGACAGGGACCTACGAGCAGTACTTC